The 2 T cell receptor beta chains reported below all come from one sample, sequenced in a study of OX40 agonist ivuxolimab in advanced cancers. The repertoire was sequenced with immunoSEQ multiplex PCR; TCRdb's copy has only in-frame clones and lacks some. The data contain almost 50,000 clones, roughly 79% of them singletons. Sample: CD4+ or CD8+ T cells sorted from blood, taken in a trial of the OX40 agonist ivuxolimab. These TCRs come from an adult with an advanced solid tumor such as melanoma, head and neck, liver or kidney cancer.

The chain carries TRBV28 and TRBJ2-7, with D hard to call. Between the trimmed V and J ends, which lost 5 bases and 3 bases, there was a span of 11 bases. Germline lookup yields CDR1 MDHEN and CDR2 SYDVKM. The CDR3 length is 13 residues. The CDR3 loop is CASSVDGFYEQYF. The CDR3, as DNA: TGTGCCAGCAGTGTCGACGGCTTCTACGAGCAGTACTTC.

The chain combines TRBV7-9 with TRBJ1-1, with 10 bases that match TRBD1. V shed 5 bases and J 3 bases; nucleotides not matched to a gene: 9. CDR1 and CDR2 (germline): SEHNR, FQNEAQ (reference sequence). The CDR3 totals 16 residues. CDR3 DNA sequence: TGTGCCAGCAGCACACGGACAGGGGGAGATGACACTGAAGCTTTCTTT. Protein sequence: CASSTRTGGDDTEAFF.